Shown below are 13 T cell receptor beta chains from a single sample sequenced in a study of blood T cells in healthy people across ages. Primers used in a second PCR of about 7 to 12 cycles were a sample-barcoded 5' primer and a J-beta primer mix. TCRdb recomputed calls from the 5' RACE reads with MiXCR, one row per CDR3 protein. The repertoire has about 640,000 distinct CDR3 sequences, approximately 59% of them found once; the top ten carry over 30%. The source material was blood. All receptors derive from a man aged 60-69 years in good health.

The CDR3 sequence: CASSQNSQETQYF. CDR3 nucleotide sequence: TGTGCCAGCAGCCAAAATAGCCAAGAGACCCAGTACTTC. The chain joins TRBV14 to TRBJ2-5; D gene uncertain. Between the trimmed V and J ends, which lost 2 bases and 1 base, there was a span of 5 bases. The CDR3 is 13 residues long. CDR1 is SGHDN and CDR2 is FVKESK in the germline V gene.

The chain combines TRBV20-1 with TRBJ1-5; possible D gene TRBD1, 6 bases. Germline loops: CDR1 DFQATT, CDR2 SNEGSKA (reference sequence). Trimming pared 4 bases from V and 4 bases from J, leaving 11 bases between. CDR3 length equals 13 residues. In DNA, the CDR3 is TGCAGTGCTAAGGGGGAGGCGAATCAGCCCCAGCATTTT. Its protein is CSAKGEANQPQHF.

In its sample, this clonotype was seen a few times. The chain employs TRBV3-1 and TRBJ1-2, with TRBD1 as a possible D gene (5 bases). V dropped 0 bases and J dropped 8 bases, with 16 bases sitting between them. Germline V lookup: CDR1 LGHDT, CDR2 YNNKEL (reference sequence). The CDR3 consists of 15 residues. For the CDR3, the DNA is TGTGCCAGCAGCCAAGAATCAGGGTCTCATAGGGGCTACACCTTC. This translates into CASSQESGSHRGYTF. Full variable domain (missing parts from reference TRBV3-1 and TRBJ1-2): DTAVSQTPKYLVTQMGNDKSIKCEQNLGHDTMYWYKQDSKKFLKIMFSYNNKELIINETVPNRFSPKSPDKAHLNLHINSLELGDSAVYFCASSQESGSHRGYTFGSGTRLTVV.

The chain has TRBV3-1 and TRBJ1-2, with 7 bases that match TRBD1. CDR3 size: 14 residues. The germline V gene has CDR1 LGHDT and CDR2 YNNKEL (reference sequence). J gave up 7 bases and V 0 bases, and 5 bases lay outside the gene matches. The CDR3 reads CASSQEGDSGGYTF. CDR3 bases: TGTGCCAGCAGCCAAGAAGGGGACAGCGGTGGCTACACCTTC.

DNA for the CDR3: TGTGCCAGCAGCTTAGGGGACAGGGGGCTAGCTGGGGCCAACGTCCTGACTTTC. This sequence encodes CASSLGDRGLAGANVLTF. The chain has TRBV7-2 and TRBJ2-6, with 12 bases lining up with TRBD1. The CDR3 loop spans 18 amino acids. J gave up 2 bases and V 1 base, and 3 bases lay outside the gene matches. Germline CDR1 reads SGHTA; CDR2 reads FQGNSA.

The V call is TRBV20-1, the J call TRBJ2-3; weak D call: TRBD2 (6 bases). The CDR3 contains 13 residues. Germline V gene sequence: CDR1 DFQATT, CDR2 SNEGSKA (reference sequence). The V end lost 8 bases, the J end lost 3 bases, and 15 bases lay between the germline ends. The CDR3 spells CSHLAGTTDTQYF. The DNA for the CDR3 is TGCAGTCACCTGGCGGGGACTACAGATACGCAGTATTTT.

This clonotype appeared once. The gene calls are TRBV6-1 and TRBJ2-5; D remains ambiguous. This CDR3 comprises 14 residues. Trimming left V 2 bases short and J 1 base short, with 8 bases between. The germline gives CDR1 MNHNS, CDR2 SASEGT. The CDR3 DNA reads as TGTGCCAGCAGTGAACTCGCAACCCAAGAGACCCAGTACTTC. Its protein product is CASSELATQETQYF.

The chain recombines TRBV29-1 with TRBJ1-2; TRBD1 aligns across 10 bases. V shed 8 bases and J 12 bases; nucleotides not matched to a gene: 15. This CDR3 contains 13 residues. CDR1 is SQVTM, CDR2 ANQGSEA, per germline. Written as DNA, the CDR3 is TGCAGCACTAAAGGGACAGGGGAGTCGGGCAACACCTTC. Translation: CSTKGTGESGNTF.

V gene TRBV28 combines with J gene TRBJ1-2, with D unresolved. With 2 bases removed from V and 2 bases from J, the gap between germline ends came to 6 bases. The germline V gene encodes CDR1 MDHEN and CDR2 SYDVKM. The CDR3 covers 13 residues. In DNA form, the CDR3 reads TGTGCCAGCAGTTTAGGGTACAACTATGGCTACACCTTC. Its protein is CASSLGYNYGYTF.

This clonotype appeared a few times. CDR3 sequence reads: CSATSGLAGNQETQYF. CDR3 bases: TGCAGTGCTACTTCGGGCCTAGCGGGTAACCAAGAGACCCAGTACTTC. This chain links TRBV20-1 with TRBJ2-5; 8 bases agree with TRBD2. From germline, CDR1 is DFQATT and CDR2 SNEGSKA (reference sequence). CDR3 length: 16 amino acids. The trim removed 4 bases at V and 0 bases at J, leaving 10 bases unmatched.

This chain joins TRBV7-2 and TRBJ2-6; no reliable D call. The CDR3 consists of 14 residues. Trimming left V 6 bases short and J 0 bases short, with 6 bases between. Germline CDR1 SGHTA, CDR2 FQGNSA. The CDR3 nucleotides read TGTGCCAGCAGTCAATTCTCTGGGGCCAACGTCCTGACTTTC. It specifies CASSQFSGANVLTF.

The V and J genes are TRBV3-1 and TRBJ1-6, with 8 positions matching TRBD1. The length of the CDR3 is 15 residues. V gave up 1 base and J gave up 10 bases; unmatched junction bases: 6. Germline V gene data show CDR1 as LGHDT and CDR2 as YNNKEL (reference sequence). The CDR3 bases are TGTGCCAGCAGCCAAGTCGACAGGGGTCAGTCACCCCTCCACTTT. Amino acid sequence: CASSQVDRGQSPLHF.

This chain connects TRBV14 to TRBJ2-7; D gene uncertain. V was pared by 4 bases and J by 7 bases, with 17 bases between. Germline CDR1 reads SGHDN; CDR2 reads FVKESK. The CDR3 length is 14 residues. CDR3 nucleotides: TGTGCCAGCAGCCCGTGGGAAACCCCTAGGGAGCAGTACTTC. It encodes CASSPWETPREQYF.